The entry that follows covers one T cell receptor (beta chain) sequence. Here immunoSEQ multiplex PCR was the method, and the copy in TCRdb shows in-frame clones only, minus some. The sample shows more than 2 million clones, 85% to 95% of them seen only once. The data belong to a study of shared clonotypes between healthy human individuals. Selected positively for CCR7 and CD45RO-negative, naive CD8 cells excluded terminally differentiated effector memory CD45RA+ cells. The V and J ends lost 3 bases and 8 bases respectively, with 9 bases between them. Germline V lookup: CDR1 SGDLS, CDR2 YYNGEE. CDR3 length equals 12 residues.

The chain uses TRBV9 and TRBJ2-1; D ambiguous. Sequenced input: naive CD8+ T cells from PBMCs. The sequence came from a man aged 18 to 35 in good health. Some clones in this sample may be carry-over from other donors' samples. CDR3: CASSAKGYEQFF. CDR3 nucleotide sequence: TGTGCCAGCAGCGCGAAGGGCTATGAGCAGTTCTTC.